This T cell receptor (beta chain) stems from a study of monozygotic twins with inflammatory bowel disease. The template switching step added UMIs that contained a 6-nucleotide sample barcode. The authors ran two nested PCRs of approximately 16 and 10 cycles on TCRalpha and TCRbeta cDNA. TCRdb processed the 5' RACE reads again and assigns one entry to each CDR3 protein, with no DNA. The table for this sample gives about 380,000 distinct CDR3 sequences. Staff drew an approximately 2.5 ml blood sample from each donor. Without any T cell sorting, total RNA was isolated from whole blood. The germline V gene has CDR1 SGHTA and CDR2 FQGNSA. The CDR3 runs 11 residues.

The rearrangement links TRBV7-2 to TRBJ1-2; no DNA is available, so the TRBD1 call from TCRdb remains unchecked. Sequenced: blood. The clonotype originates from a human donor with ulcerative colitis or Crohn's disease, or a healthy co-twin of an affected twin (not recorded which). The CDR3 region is CASSLRDRPTF.